One sample yielded the 27 T cell receptor beta chains listed below, sequenced in a study of long-term antiretroviral therapy in people with HIV. Investigators performed immunoSEQ version v3.0 at survey level. Libraries were prepared by immunoSEQ multiplex PCR; TCRdb keeps only in-frame clonotypes and omits some of them. The sample includes over 25,000 clones, 90% to 95% of them seen just once. Sequencing was performed on unsorted PBMCs, taken approximately 7.4 years after starting antiretroviral therapy. Every receptor here comes from a man aged 50-59 years with HIV.

The chain combines TRBV10-3 with TRBJ1-1, with D possibly matching TRBD1 (5 bases). The CDR3 loop spans 14 amino acids. V was cut by 2 bases and J by 3 bases, with 10 bases left in between. Germline V gene lookup returns CDR1 ENHRY and CDR2 SYGVKD. CDR3 sequence reads: CAISEVAGDTEAFF. In DNA form, the CDR3 reads TGTGCCATCAGTGAGGTTGCGGGGGACACTGAAGCTTTCTTT.

The chain combines TRBV25-1 with TRBJ1-3, with D perhaps TRBD1 (5 bases). V lost 4 bases to trimming and J lost 1 base, with 8 bases between them. CDR1 and CDR2 from the germline V gene are MGHDK and SYGVNS. The CDR3 runs to 14 residues. The CDR3 sequence: CASSAGTSGNTIYF. The CDR3 nucleotides are TGTGCCAGCAGTGCAGGGACTTCTGGAAACACCATATATTTT.

A single count supports this clone. This sequence joins TRBV21-1 and TRBJ1-6; the table's D call, TRBD1, was not checked against the DNA. TRBV21-1 constitutes a pseudogene. The CDR3 sequence is 16 residues long. CDR3 residues: CASRTGTGAGCSPLHF. In nucleotides, the CDR3 is TGTGCCAGCAGAACCGGGACAGGGGCGGGTTGTTCACCCCTCCACTTT.

For the CDR3, the DNA is TGTGCCAGCCTCTCGGGAAACACCATATATTTT. Protein product: CASLSGNTIYF. This sequence joins TRBV28 and TRBJ1-3; D unclear. Germline assignment: CDR1 MDHEN and CDR2 SYDVKM. V was shortened by 8 bases and J by 4 bases, with 6 bases between the two germline ends. This CDR3 has 11 residues.

The V and J genes are TRBV29-1 and TRBJ2-7; 8 positions agree with TRBD1. The V gene end was trimmed by 6 bases and the J gene end by 2 bases; junction bases not matched to a gene: 6. Germline values: CDR1 SQVTM, CDR2 ANQGSEA. This CDR3 contains 13 residues. The DNA of the CDR3 is TGCAGCGTAACCGGGACAGGACCCTACGAGCAGTACTTC. Translating it yields CSVTGTGPYEQYF.

This chain links TRBV6-1 with TRBJ1-5, with D possibly matching TRBD1 (5 bases). V was trimmed by 4 bases and J by 1 base, leaving 8 bases between them. Germline CDR1 is MNHNS and CDR2 is SASEGT. This CDR3 region has 14 residues. CDR3 region: CASSARDSNQPQHF. CDR3 nucleotide sequence: TGTGCCAGCAGTGCCCGGGACAGCAATCAGCCCCAGCATTTT.

The V call is TRBV11-3, the J call TRBJ2-1; 7 nucleotides agree with TRBD1. The V gene end was trimmed by 5 bases and the J gene end by 3 bases; junction bases not matched to a gene: 4. The CDR3 is made up of 14 amino acids. Germline V lookup: CDR1 SGHNT, CDR2 YENEEA. CDR3 nucleotides: TGTGCCAGCAGCCAGGGACAGAGCTACAATGAGCAGTTCTTC. Translated, it gives CASSQGQSYNEQFF. The full variable domain, in which reference TRBV11-3 and TRBJ2-1 provide the parts outside the CDR3, is EAGVVQSPRYKIIEKKQPVAFWCNPISGHNTLYWYLQNLGQGPELLIRYENEEAVDDSQLPKDRFSAERLKGVDSTLKIQPAELGDSAVYLCASSQGQSYNEQFFGPGTRLTVL.

This clone was found a few times. The chain has TRBV27 and TRBJ2-1; 8 bases align to TRBD1. Unmatched junction bases numbered 7, after V lost 2 bases and J lost 7 bases. This CDR3 has 15 residues. Germline V gives CDR1 MNHEY, CDR2 SMNVEV (reference sequence). The CDR3 spells CASSLSRGLLNEQFF. The CDR3 DNA follows: TGTGCCAGCAGTTTAAGCAGGGGGCTGTTAAATGAGCAGTTCTTC.

This clone was counted a single time. The gene calls are TRBV5-8 and TRBJ2-6; D is uncertain. This CDR3 region has 15 residues. Trimming removed 0 bases at V and 2 bases at J, with 6 bases between. CDR1 SGHTS and CDR2 YDEGEE come from the germline V gene. The chain's CDR3 is CASSLEGTGANVLTF. The CDR3 nucleotides are TGTGCCAGCAGCTTGGAGGGAACTGGGGCCAACGTCCTGACTTTC.

V usage is TRBV7-3 and J usage is TRBJ2-2; 7 bases are shared with TRBD2. This CDR3 comprises 16 residues. Germline V lookup: CDR1 SGHTA, CDR2 FQGTGA. V lost 5 bases and J lost 2; bases outside the gene matches: 8. The CDR3 sequence is CASSNRWGGNTGELFF. The DNA of the CDR3 is TGTGCCAGCAGCAACCGATGGGGGGGAAACACCGGGGAGCTGTTTTTT. Variable domain in full (rest from reference TRBV7-3 and TRBJ2-2): GAGVSQTPSNKVTEKGKYVELRCDPISGHTALYWYRQSLGQGPEFLIYFQGTGAADDSGLPNDRFFAVRPEGSVSTLKIQRTERGDSAVYLCASSNRWGGNTGELFFGEGSRLTVL.

V gene TRBV9 combines with J gene TRBJ2-1, with 16 bases lining up with TRBD2. In germline, CDR1 is SGDLS, CDR2 YYNGEE. V was clipped by 3 bases and J by 6 bases; unmatched bases: 12. CDR3 size: 19 residues. Here the CDR3 DNA reads TGTGCCAGCAGCGCACCCGGGACTAGCGGGGGGGCTAAGGCCAATGAGCAGTTCTTC. This codes for CASSAPGTSGGAKANEQFF.

The rearrangement uses TRBV30 and TRBJ2-2; D possibly corresponds to TRBD1 (6 bases). The germline V and J ends were trimmed by 3 bases and 5 bases, with 10 bases remaining between them. There are 13 residues in the CDR3. Germline-derived CDR1 and CDR2 are GTSNPN and SVGIG (reference sequence). As DNA, the CDR3 is TGTGCCTGGAGAACTACAGGGACCGGGGAGCTGTTTTTT. It is translated as CAWRTTGTGELFF.

The rearrangement uses TRBV10-1 and TRBJ2-7, with D uncertain. CDR1 and CDR2 (germline): WNHNN, SYGVQD (reference sequence). There are 14 residues in the CDR3. Trimming removed 0 bases at V and 0 bases at J, with 6 bases between. This CDR3 reads CASSESLGSYEQYF. In nucleotides, the CDR3 is TGCGCCAGCAGTGAGTCTCTGGGCTCCTACGAGCAGTACTTC.

This chain joins TRBV27 and TRBJ2-3, with D maybe TRBD2 (6 bases). CDR3 size: 14 residues. V gave up 7 bases and J gave up 5 bases, with 16 bases separating them. The germline gives CDR1 MNHEY, CDR2 SMNVEV (reference sequence). The CDR3 DNA sequence: TGTGCCAGCATGCTGCTGGGGGGTAGAGATACGCAGTATTTT. Residues: CASMLLGGRDTQYF.

This chain connects TRBV29-1 to TRBJ1-4; the D is unclear. V lost 7 bases to trimming and J lost 8 bases, with 11 bases between them. The CDR3 has 11 amino acids. Germline V CDR1 and CDR2: SQVTM, ANQGSEA. This CDR3 reads CSGSSGEKLFF. The CDR3 nucleotides are TGCAGCGGCTCCAGTGGAGAAAAACTGTTTTTT.

The chain uses TRBV19 and TRBJ1-1; a weak D match, TRBD1 (6 bases). CDR3 length: 13 residues. V lost 5 bases, J lost 4 bases, and 11 bases lay in between. Germline loops: CDR1 LNHDA, CDR2 SQIVND (reference sequence). DNA of the CDR3: TGTGCCAGTAGTCCGGGGGACATCACTGAAGCTTTCTTT. This sequence encodes CASSPGDITEAFF.

The chain joins TRBV19 to TRBJ1-1; 7 nucleotides match TRBD1. The junction had 0 bases not matched to a gene; V was cut back by 1 base and J by 1 base. This CDR3 has 14 residues. CDR1 LNHDA and CDR2 SQIVND come from the germline V gene (reference sequence). Here the CDR3 reads CASSIGQGNTEAFF. Here the CDR3 DNA reads TGTGCCAGTAGTATAGGACAGGGGAACACTGAAGCTTTCTTT.

The J gene is TRBJ1-5, the V gene TRBV5-6; TRBD1 matches at 8 bases. V was pared by 4 bases and J by 4 bases, with 13 bases of the junction left unmatched. This CDR3 contains 17 residues. Germline loops: CDR1 SGHDT, CDR2 YYEEEE. CDR3 nucleotide sequence: TGTGCCAGCAGCCCCCGACCGACAGGGGCACAAAATCAGCCCCAGCATTTT. Protein sequence: CASSPRPTGAQNQPQHF.

This sequence joins TRBV9 and TRBJ2-4; possibly TRBD1 or TRBD2 for D (7 bases each). Trimming removed 3 bases at V and 8 bases at J, with 21 bases between. Germline CDR1 is SGDLS and CDR2 is YYNGEE. This CDR3 has 16 amino acids. The CDR3 here is CASSARAGQLQDIQYF. Written as DNA, the CDR3 is TGTGCCAGCAGCGCGAGAGCGGGACAGCTCCAAGACATTCAGTACTTC.

The J gene is TRBJ2-3, the V gene TRBV27; no clear D. The CDR3 is 16 residues long. The germline V gene encodes CDR1 MNHEY and CDR2 SMNVEV (reference sequence). Trimming stripped 0 bases from V and 1 base from J, with 11 bases between. Written as DNA, the CDR3 is TGTGCCAGCAGTTTATCCGACGGGCCAGGCACAGATACGCAGTATTTT. It codes for CASSLSDGPGTDTQYF.

CDR3 nucleotide sequence: TGTGCCAGTAGTTTCCCAGATAGCAATGGGCCCCAGCATTTT. Its translation is CASSFPDSNGPQHF. The gene calls are TRBV19 and TRBJ1-5; D call uncertain. This CDR3 has 14 amino acids. Germline CDR1 is LNHDA and CDR2 is SQIVND (reference sequence). Deletions cut 5 bases from V and 9 bases from J, with 17 bases between.

The CDR3 DNA reads as TGCGCCAGCAGCCAAGAGGGAAGTGAGGCTAACTATGGCTACACCTTC. Its translation is CASSQEGSEANYGYTF. This chain links TRBV4-3 with TRBJ1-2, with D uncertain. Trimming left V 0 bases short and J 0 bases short, with 11 bases between. CDR3 length: 16 amino acids. In germline, CDR1 is LGHNA, CDR2 YSLEER.

V gene TRBV6-6 combines with J gene TRBJ2-3; 8 bases line up with TRBD2. Germline CDR1 MNHNY, CDR2 SVGAGI (reference sequence). V was pared by 8 bases and J by 3 bases, with 10 bases of the junction left unmatched. The CDR3 has 15 residues. DNA for the CDR3: TGTGCCAGCGAACTAGACGGGGGGGCAACAGATACGCAGTATTTT. Residues: CASELDGGATDTQYF.

This chain connects TRBV27 to TRBJ2-7; TRBD2 aligns across 7 bases. V lost 4 bases to trimming and J lost 2 bases; unmatched junction nucleotides: 8. The CDR3 consists of 15 residues. The germline CDR1 and CDR2 sequences are MNHEY and SMNVEV (reference sequence). The CDR3 loop reads CASSSQPGGPYEQYF. As DNA, the CDR3 is TGTGCCAGCAGTTCTCAACCGGGAGGACCCTACGAGCAGTACTTC.

With respect to this clone: The junction departs from the called germline gene at one end, perhaps through a read error. The V and J genes are TRBV12-5 and TRBJ2-7; 11 bases agree with TRBD2. CDR1 LGHNT and CDR2 FRNRAP come from the germline V gene. The length of the CDR3 is 14 residues. The CDR3 nucleotides read TGTGCTAGTGGTTTGGACCTAGCGGGGGGACCAATCGACTTC. As protein: CASGLDLAGGPIDF. The full variable domain, rest sourced from reference TRBV12-5 and TRBJ2-7, is DARVTQTPRHKVTEMGQEVTMRCQPILGHNTVFWYRQTMMQGLELLAYFRNRAPLDDSGMPKDRFSAEMPDATLATLKIQPSEPRDSAVYFCASGLDLAGGPIDFGPGTRLTVT.

The rearrangement joins TRBV2 to TRBJ1-2; TRBD1 matches 7 bases. Germline V CDR1 and CDR2: SNHLY, FYNNEI. CDR3 length: 14 residues. J lost 8 bases, V lost 7 bases, and 13 bases had no gene match. The CDR3: CASMPGQGVSGYTF. As DNA, the CDR3 is TGTGCCAGCATGCCGGGCCAGGGGGTGTCCGGCTACACCTTC.

The rearrangement links TRBV29-1 to TRBJ1-5; TRBD1 is a possible D gene (5 bases). This CDR3 has 13 amino acids. The V end was cut by 1 base, the J end by 6 bases, with 10 bases between. CDR1 is SQVTM, CDR2 ANQGSEA, per germline. The CDR3: CSVEVAQGQPQHF. CDR3 nucleotides: TGCAGCGTTGAAGTGGCCCAGGGTCAGCCCCAGCATTTT.